The sequence of this T cell receptor (beta chain) was determined in a study of human T cells and chemical hapten exposure. Across the whole study: Per-sample TCR yield variability stemmed mainly from small pooled library volume differences.

It was from unfractionated whole blood that total RNA was extracted. The library tagged each cDNA molecule with unique molecular identifiers. As processed by the authors: A per-sample median of roughly 97,000 TCRs was observed, with a range of 23,224 to 690,600. TCRdb called the 5' RACE reads again in MiXCR, with one record for every CDR3 protein. The V and J calls shown here were made by TCRdb, not taken from the authors' results. The table has 120,000 to 150,000 distinct CDR3 sequences, around 4% seen once. Study-wide points: TCRs above 1 in 1000 frequency did not change with DPC sensitization.

This clonotype was seen ten or more times. Antigen unknown. This TCR was sampled from a female donor in good health.

The CDR3 region has the DNA TGTGCCAGCAGCTTAGTGGGGACAGGAGCAGCCTATGAAAAACTGTTTTTT. This codes for CASSLVGTGAAYEKLFF. The rearrangement joins TRBV7-9 to TRBJ1-4; TRBD1 agrees at 8 bases. Germline assignment: CDR1 SEHNR and CDR2 FQNEAQ (reference sequence). V trimming: 1 base; J trimming: 6 bases; junction bases outside the gene matches: 10. The CDR3 runs to 17 residues.